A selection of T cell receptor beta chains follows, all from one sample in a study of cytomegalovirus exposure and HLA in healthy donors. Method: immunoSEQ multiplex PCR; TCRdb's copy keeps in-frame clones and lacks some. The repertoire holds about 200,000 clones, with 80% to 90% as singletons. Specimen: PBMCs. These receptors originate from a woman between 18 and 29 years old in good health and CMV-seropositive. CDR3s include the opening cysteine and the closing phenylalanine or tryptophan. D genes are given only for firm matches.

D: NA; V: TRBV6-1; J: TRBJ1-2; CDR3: CASSDFRDFYGYTF; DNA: TGTGCCAGCAGTGATTTCCGTGACTTCTATGGCTACACCTTC
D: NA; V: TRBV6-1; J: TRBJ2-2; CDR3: CASGSRAFNTGELFF; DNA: TGTGCCAGTGGTAGTCGAGCCTTCAACACCGGGGAGCTGTTTTTT
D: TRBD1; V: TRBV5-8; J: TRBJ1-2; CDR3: CASSPTGGDYGYTF; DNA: TGTGCCAGCAGCCCGACAGGGGGGGACTATGGCTACACCTTC
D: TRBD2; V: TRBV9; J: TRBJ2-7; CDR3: CASSPTSGPYEQYF; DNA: TGTGCCAGCAGCCCCACTAGCGGACCCTACGAGCAGTACTTC
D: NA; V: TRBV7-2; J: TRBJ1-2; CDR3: CASNGVPPGGYTF; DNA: TGTGCCAGCAACGGGGTACCCCCCGGTGGCTACACCTTC
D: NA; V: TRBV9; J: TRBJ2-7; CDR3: CASSADRSTYEQYF; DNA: TGTGCCAGCAGCGCCGACAGGTCGACCTACGAGCAGTACTTC
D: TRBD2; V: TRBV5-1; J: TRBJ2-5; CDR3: CASGPLAGVRETQYF; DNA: TGCGCCAGCGGCCCGCTAGCGGGAGTACGAGAGACCCAGTACTTC
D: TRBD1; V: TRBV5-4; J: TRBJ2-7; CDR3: CASGGQGDDEQYF; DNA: TGTGCCAGCGGTGGGCAGGGGGACGACGAGCAGTACTTC
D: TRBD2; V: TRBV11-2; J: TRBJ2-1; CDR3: CASSPLAGSSYNEQFF; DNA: TGTGCCAGCAGCCCACTAGCGGGGAGCTCCTACAATGAGCAGTTCTTC
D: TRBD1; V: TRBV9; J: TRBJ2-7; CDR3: CASSNPGTGYYEQYF; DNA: TGTGCCAGCAGTAACCCCGGGACAGGGTACTACGAGCAGTACTTC
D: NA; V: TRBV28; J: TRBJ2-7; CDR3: CASSAPGMSYEQYF; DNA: TGTGCCAGCAGTGCCCCCGGGATGTCCTACGAGCAGTACTTC
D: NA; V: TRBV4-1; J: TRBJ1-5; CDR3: CASSQDTGRGRNQPQHF; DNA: TGCGCCAGCAGCCAAGATACAGGGAGAGGGCGCAATCAGCCCCAGCATTTT
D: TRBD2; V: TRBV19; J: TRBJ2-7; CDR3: CASSIGGTSYEQYF; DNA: TGTGCCAGTAGTATAGGAGGGACTAGTTACGAGCAGTACTTC
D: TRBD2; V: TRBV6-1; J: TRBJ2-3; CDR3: CASSLAGGVTDTQYF; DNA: TGTGCCAGCAGTTTAGCGGGAGGGGTCACAGATACGCAGTATTTT
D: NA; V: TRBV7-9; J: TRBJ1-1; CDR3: CASSPGSEAFF; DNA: TGTGCCAGCAGCCCAGGGTCTGAAGCTTTCTTT